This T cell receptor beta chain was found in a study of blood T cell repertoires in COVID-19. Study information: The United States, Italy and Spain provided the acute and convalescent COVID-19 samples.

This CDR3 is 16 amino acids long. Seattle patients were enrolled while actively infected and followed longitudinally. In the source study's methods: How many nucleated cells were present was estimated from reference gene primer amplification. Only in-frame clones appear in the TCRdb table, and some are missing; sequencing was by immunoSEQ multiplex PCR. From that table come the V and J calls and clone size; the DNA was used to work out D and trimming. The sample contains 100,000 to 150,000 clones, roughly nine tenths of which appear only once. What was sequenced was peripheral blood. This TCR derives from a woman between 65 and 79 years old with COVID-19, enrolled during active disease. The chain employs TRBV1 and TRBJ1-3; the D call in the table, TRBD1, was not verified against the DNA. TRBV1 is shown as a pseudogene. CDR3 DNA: TGCACCAGCAGCCCCGGACAGGGCAGCTCTGGAAACACCATATATTTT. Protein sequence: CTSSPGQGSSGNTIYF.